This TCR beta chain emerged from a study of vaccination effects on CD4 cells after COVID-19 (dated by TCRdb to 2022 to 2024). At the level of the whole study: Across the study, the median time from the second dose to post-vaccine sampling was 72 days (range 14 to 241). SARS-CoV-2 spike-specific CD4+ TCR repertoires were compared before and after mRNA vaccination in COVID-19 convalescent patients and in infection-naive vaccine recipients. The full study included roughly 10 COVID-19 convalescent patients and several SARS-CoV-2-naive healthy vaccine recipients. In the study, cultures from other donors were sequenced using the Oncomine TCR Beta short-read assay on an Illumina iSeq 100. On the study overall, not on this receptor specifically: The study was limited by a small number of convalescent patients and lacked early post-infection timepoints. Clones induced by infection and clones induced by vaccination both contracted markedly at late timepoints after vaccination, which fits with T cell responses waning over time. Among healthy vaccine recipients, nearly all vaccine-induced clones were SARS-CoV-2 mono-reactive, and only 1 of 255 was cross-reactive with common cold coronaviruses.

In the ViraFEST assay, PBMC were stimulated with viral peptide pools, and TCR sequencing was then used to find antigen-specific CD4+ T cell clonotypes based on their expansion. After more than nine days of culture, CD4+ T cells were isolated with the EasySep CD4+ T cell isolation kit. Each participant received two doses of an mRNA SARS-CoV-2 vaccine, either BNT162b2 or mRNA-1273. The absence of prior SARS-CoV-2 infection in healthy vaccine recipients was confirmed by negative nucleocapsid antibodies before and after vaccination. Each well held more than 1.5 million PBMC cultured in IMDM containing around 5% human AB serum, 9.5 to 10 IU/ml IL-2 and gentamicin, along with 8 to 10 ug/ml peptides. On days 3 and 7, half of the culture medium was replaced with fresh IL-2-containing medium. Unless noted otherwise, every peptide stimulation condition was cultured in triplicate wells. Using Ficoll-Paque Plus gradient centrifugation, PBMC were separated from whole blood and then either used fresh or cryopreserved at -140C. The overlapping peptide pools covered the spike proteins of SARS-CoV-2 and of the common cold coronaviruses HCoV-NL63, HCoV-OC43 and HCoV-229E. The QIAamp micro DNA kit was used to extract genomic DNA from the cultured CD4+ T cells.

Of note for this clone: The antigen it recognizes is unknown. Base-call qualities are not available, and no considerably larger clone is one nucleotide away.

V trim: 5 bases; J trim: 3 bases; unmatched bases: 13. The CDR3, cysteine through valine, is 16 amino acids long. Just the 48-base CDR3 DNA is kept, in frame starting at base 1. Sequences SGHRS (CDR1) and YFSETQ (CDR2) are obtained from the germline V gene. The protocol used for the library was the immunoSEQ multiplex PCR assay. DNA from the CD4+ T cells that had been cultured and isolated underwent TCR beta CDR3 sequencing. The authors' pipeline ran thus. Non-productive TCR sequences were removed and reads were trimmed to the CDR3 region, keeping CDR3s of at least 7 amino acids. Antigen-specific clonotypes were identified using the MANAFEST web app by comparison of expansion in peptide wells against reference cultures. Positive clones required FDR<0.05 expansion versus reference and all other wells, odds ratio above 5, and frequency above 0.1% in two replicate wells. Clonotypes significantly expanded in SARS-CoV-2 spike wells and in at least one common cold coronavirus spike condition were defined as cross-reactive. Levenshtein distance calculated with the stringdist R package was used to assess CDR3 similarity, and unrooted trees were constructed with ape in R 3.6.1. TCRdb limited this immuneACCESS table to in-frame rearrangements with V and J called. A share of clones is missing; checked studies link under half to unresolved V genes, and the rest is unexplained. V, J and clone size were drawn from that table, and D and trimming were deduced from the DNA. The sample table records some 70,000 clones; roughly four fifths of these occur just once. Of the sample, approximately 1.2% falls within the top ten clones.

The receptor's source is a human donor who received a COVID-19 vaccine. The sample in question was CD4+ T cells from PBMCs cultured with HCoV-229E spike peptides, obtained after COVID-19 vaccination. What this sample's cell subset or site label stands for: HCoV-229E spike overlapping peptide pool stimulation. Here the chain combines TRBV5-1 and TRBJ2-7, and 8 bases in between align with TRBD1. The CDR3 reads CASSPTGAGAYYEQYV. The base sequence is TGCGCCAGCAGTCCGACAGGGGCTGGGGCTTACTACGAGCAGTACGTC.